This TCR beta chain was documented in a study of shared clonotypes between healthy human individuals. Data came from immunoSEQ multiplex PCR; TCRdb stores just in-frame clones and leaves some out. The repertoire holds approximately 2,000,000 clones, with 80% to 95% as singletons. Germline V gives CDR1 MDHEN, CDR2 SYDVKM. The CDR3 is 13 amino acids. V was trimmed by 4 bases and J by 5 bases, leaving 8 bases between them. The sequencing sample was made of naive CD4+ T cells from PBMCs. Subset noted: CD45RA+ positively selected. The sequence came from a man younger than 30 in good health. Some clones in this sample may be carry-over from other donors' samples. This chain uses TRBV28 with TRBJ1-4; weak D call: TRBD1 (5 bases). The CDR3, as DNA: TGTGCCAGCAGTTCCGGACAAAATGAAAAACTGTTTTTT. This translates into CASSSGQNEKLFF.